One sample yielded the 25 T cell receptor beta chains listed below, sequenced in a study of T-cell memory formation after mild COVID-19. TCRdb ran MiXCR on the 5' RACE reads and lists one entry per CDR3 protein. Here the sample spans 470,000 or so distinct CDR3 sequences, around 27% being singletons. Sequencing input: PBMCs or a T cell subset sorted from them (not recorded which). The receptors shown here come from an adult woman who had mild COVID-19 (a few samples of this study predate the infection). Cell type and time point are not known.

About this clonotype itself: The germline gene is not matched at one end of the junction; a read error may be the cause. The chain uses TRBV7-9 and TRBJ2-4; D is unclear. The V gene's germline CDR1 is SEHNR and CDR2 FQNEAQ (reference sequence). CDR3 length equals 10 residues. The CDR3 nucleotides are TGTGCCAGCAGCTTAGGGGCTCTTAACTTC. Its protein product is CASSLGALNF.

This clonotype came up a few times. This rearrangement joins TRBV2 to TRBJ1-2; possible D gene TRBD1, 5 bases. Trimming shortened V by 1 base and J by 3 bases, and 6 bases separated the two germline ends. Germline V gene data show CDR1 as SNHLY and CDR2 as FYNNEI. The CDR3 is 13 residues long. CDR3 protein: CASSEGGYYGYTF. The CDR3 region has the DNA TGTGCCAGCAGTGAAGGGGGCTACTATGGCTACACCTTC.

V and J are TRBV12-3 or TRBV12-4 and TRBJ2-2, with D perhaps matching TRBD1 (6 bases). The CDR3 totals 16 residues. V lost 6 bases and J lost 6, with 20 bases in between. This CDR3 reads CASRDSQGRRAGELFF. The CDR3 region has the DNA TGTGCCAGCAGGGATTCTCAGGGGCGCAGGGCCGGGGAGCTGTTTTTT.

The chain carries TRBV19 and TRBJ2-4, with a tentative D call TRBD2 (6 bases). From germline, CDR1 is LNHDA and CDR2 SQIVND (reference sequence). The V and J ends lost 4 bases and 6 bases respectively, with 16 bases between them. CDR3 length equals 15 residues. In DNA form, the CDR3 reads TGTGCCAGTAGTACCGCCTTGGAAGCGGGAAACATTCAGTACTTC. It codes for CASSTALEAGNIQYF. Together with reference TRBV19 and TRBJ2-4, the CDR3 gives the full variable domain: DGGITQSPKYLFRKEGQNVTLSCEQNLNHDAMYWYRQDPGQGLRLIYYSQIVNDFQKGDIAEGYSVSREKKESFPLTVTSAQKNPTAFYLCASSTALEAGNIQYFGAGTRLSVL.

The V and J genes are TRBV24-1 and TRBJ1-1; the match to TRBD1 covers 8 bases. Per germline, CDR1 KGHDR and CDR2 SFDVKD. Trimming cost V 4 bases and J 5 bases; bases outside gene matches: 8. CDR3 length equals 15 residues. In nucleotides, the CDR3 is TGTGCCACCAGTGACGGACAGGGACAGGAAACTGAAGCTTTCTTT. Residues: CATSDGQGQETEAFF.

This clonotype was seen a handful of times. The rearrangement joins TRBV7-9 to TRBJ2-1; a possible D gene is TRBD2 (6 bases). The germline V gene has CDR1 SEHNR and CDR2 FQNEAQ (reference sequence). Trimming took 5 bases from V and 8 from J, leaving 16 bases between them. There are 14 residues in the CDR3. The CDR3 DNA is TGTGCCAGCAGCAGGAGGGCCGATTTGGATGAGCAGTTCTTC. It translates to CASSRRADLDEQFF.

This sequence joins TRBV18 and TRBJ2-1; 11 nucleotides align to TRBD2. The CDR3 is made up of 16 amino acids. The trim removed 6 bases at V and 3 bases at J, leaving 7 bases unmatched. CDR1 KGHSH and CDR2 LQKENI come from the germline V gene. The CDR3, as DNA: TGTGCCAGCTCGGAGGGACTAGCGGACTTCTACAATGAGCAGTTCTTC. It translates to CASSEGLADFYNEQFF.

The chain recombines TRBV4-2 with TRBJ1-4; tentative D call: TRBD1 (6 bases). The CDR3 sequence is 14 residues long. Germline-derived CDR1 and CDR2 are LGHNA and YNFKEQ. Trimming left V 3 bases short and J 6 bases short, with 11 bases between. The CDR3 loop is CASSQDSGDEKLFF. The CDR3 DNA reads TGTGCCAGCAGCCAGGACAGCGGGGATGAAAAACTGTTTTTT.

This chain uses TRBV6-4 with TRBJ1-3; D is ambiguous. The CDR3 contains 12 residues. CDR1 is MRHNA, CDR2 SNTAGT, per germline. The V end lost 8 bases, the J end lost 4 bases, and 9 bases lay between the germline ends. The CDR3 region has the DNA TGTGCCAGCCCCCCGGAAGGAAACACCATATATTTT. This codes for CASPPEGNTIYF.

This clonotype was found a few times. The rearrangement links TRBV24-1 to TRBJ2-3; TRBD2 agrees at 11 bases. CDR3 length: 17 amino acids. V shed 3 bases, J shed 0 bases, and the junction held 4 bases outside the gene matches. The germline CDR1 and CDR2 sequences are KGHDR and SFDVKD. This chain's CDR3 is CATSDTRTSGSTDTQYF. The CDR3, as DNA: TGTGCCACCAGTGATACTAGGACTAGCGGGAGCACAGATACGCAGTATTTT.

The V gene is TRBV2, the J gene TRBJ2-1, with 13 bases identical to TRBD2. This CDR3 has 13 amino acids. Trimming removed 9 bases from V and 6 bases from J; junction bases left unmatched: 2. Per the germline V gene, CDR1 is SNHLY and CDR2 is FYNNEI. The CDR3 sequence: CASGTSGINEQFF. The CDR3, as DNA: TGTGCCAGTGGGACTAGCGGGATCAATGAGCAGTTCTTC.

This clonotype was seen more than once but under ten times. The chain has TRBV6-5 and TRBJ2-1, with D uncertain. The CDR3 spans 15 residues. Trimming cost V 0 bases and J 10 bases, with 16 bases left between them. Per the germline V gene, CDR1 is MNHEY and CDR2 is SVGAGI. CDR3 coding DNA: TGTGCCAGCAGTTACTCGGCGGAGCCCCCACCCGAGCAGTTCTTC. Protein: CASSYSAEPPPEQFF.

J is TRBJ2-2 and V is TRBV4-3, with no clear D. Germline V gene lookup returns CDR1 LGHNA and CDR2 YSLEER. The CDR3 loop spans 15 amino acids. Trimming left V 0 bases short and J 4 bases short, with 9 bases between. CDR3 amino acids: CASSQDRVPTGELFF. The DNA of the CDR3 is TGCGCCAGCAGCCAAGATCGGGTTCCCACCGGGGAGCTGTTTTTT.

The table lists this clonotype with a few counts. The V and J genes are TRBV5-1 and TRBJ2-1; tentative D call: TRBD2 (6 bases). Per the germline V gene, CDR1 is SGHRS and CDR2 is YFSETQ. Between the trimmed V and J ends, which lost 3 bases and 1 base, there was a span of 14 bases. The CDR3 loop spans 16 amino acids. CDR3: CASSSFGGRSYNEQFF. The DNA for the CDR3 is TGCGCCAGCAGCTCCTTCGGGGGAAGATCCTACAATGAGCAGTTCTTC. The entire variable domain, with the rest obtained from reference TRBV5-1 and TRBJ2-1, is as follows: KAGVTQTPRYLIKTRGQQVTLSCSPISGHRSVSWYQQTPGQGLQFLFEYFSETQRNKGNFPGRFSGRQFSNSRSEMNVSTLELGDSALYLCASSSFGGRSYNEQFFGPGTRLTVL.

The chain joins TRBV7-9 to TRBJ2-1, with 8 bases identical to TRBD1. The germline CDR1 and CDR2 sequences are SEHNR and FQNEAQ (reference sequence). The CDR3 runs to 15 residues. V was clipped by 4 bases and J by 5 bases; unmatched bases: 7. The CDR3 is CASSSWRQGHNEQFF. In DNA, the CDR3 is TGTGCCAGCAGCTCCTGGCGACAGGGGCACAATGAGCAGTTCTTC.

This clonotype was picked up many times. V and J are TRBV7-9 and TRBJ2-3; D ambiguous. Between the trimmed V and J ends, which lost 5 bases and 0 bases, there was a span of 12 bases. CDR1 SEHNR and CDR2 FQNEAQ come from the germline V gene (reference sequence). This CDR3 contains 15 residues. CDR3 DNA: TGTGCCAGCAGCCCCTCTACGCGTAGCACAGATACGCAGTATTTT. Its protein is CASSPSTRSTDTQYF. The full variable domain, its missing parts supplied by reference TRBV7-9 and TRBJ2-3, is DTGVSQNPRHKITKRGQNVTFRCDPISEHNRLYWYRQTLGQGPEFLTYFQNEAQLEKSRLLSDRFSAERPKGSFSTLEIQRTEQGDSAMYLCASSPSTRSTDTQYFGPGTRLTVL.

This chain uses TRBV18 with TRBJ2-1, with TRBD1 matching 9 bases. V dropped 2 bases and J dropped 4; count of bases not matched to a gene: 3. This CDR3 spans 15 amino acids. CDR1 and CDR2 from the germline V gene are KGHSH and LQKENI. This CDR3 reads CASSPSGTGYNEQFF. CDR3 bases: TGTGCCAGCTCACCATCCGGGACAGGGTACAATGAGCAGTTCTTC.

This chain connects TRBV30 to TRBJ1-2, with D tentatively TRBD1 (6 bases). The CDR3 length is 16 residues. The germline V gene encodes CDR1 GTSNPN and CDR2 SVGIG (reference sequence). Trimming removed 2 bases at V and 3 bases at J, with 19 bases between. The CDR3 DNA reads as TGTGCCTGGAGTTCCACTGAGGGGGATCGGGACTATGGCTACACCTTC. Protein: CAWSSTEGDRDYGYTF.

The V and J genes are TRBV5-1 and TRBJ2-5; D may be TRBD1 or TRBD2 (5 bases each). CDR1 and CDR2 (germline): SGHRS, YFSETQ. V lost 2 bases and J 4 bases, leaving 12 bases between the germline ends. CDR3 length: 14 residues. The CDR3: CASSLQARGETQYF. The CDR3 region has the DNA TGCGCCAGCAGCTTACAGGCACGGGGAGAGACCCAGTACTTC.

The chain is built from TRBV6-5 and TRBJ2-1; D call uncertain. Germline CDR1 and CDR2: MNHEY and SVGAGI. The CDR3 contains 14 residues. V was pared by 5 bases and J by 3 bases, with 11 bases between. CDR3 nucleotides: TGTGCCAGCAGTGCACGGGCGAACTACAATGAGCAGTTCTTC. This gives the protein CASSARANYNEQFF.

The J gene is TRBJ2-1, the V gene TRBV5-6; D gene unclear. The CDR3 contains 15 residues. Trimming stripped 5 bases from V and 4 bases from J, with 16 bases between. The germline CDR1 and CDR2 sequences are SGHDT and YYEEEE. CDR3 coding DNA: TGTGCCAGCAGTTCCGTCGTCGACACGTACAATGAGCAGTTCTTC. It is translated as CASSSVVDTYNEQFF.

The chain links TRBV20-1 to TRBJ2-1; 7 positions agree with TRBD1. The V gene end was trimmed by 6 bases and the J gene end by 0 bases; junction bases not matched to a gene: 8. This CDR3 contains 15 residues. Germline CDR1 and CDR2: DFQATT and SNEGSKA (reference sequence). CDR3 in amino acids: CSASRWDSSYNEQFF. DNA of the CDR3: TGCAGTGCCTCCCGGTGGGACAGCTCCTACAATGAGCAGTTCTTC.

The genes are TRBV27 and TRBJ1-1; 11 nucleotides align to TRBD1. Trimming removed 7 bases from V and 4 bases from J; junction bases left unmatched: 14. CDR1 and CDR2 from the germline V gene are MNHEY and SMNVEV (reference sequence). The CDR3 totals 17 residues. The CDR3 bases are TGTGCCAGCACCTGGACAGGGGGCTCCCTTTTTGGCACTGAAGCTTTCTTT. It translates to CASTWTGGSLFGTEAFF.

The chain uses TRBV7-8 and TRBJ2-2; 8 positions match TRBD2. CDR1 and CDR2 (germline): SGHVS, FQNEAQ. The CDR3 consists of 13 residues. With V trimmed by 4 bases and J by 7 bases, 2 bases remained unmatched. CDR3 nucleotide sequence: TGTGCCAGCAGCTCCACTAGCGGCGGGGAGCTGTTTTTT. Residues: CASSSTSGGELFF.

This clonotype was recorded a few times. J is TRBJ2-3 and V is TRBV5-5; 8 nucleotides line up with TRBD2. The CDR3 contains 14 residues. V lost 5 bases and J lost 3; bases outside the gene matches: 5. CDR1 SGHKS and CDR2 YYEKEE come from the germline V gene (reference sequence). CDR3: CASRPIAGTDTQYF. The CDR3, as DNA: TGTGCCAGCAGACCTATAGCGGGGACAGATACGCAGTATTTT.